This T cell receptor beta chain was found in a study of blood T cell repertoires in COVID-19. Clones were sequenced by immunoSEQ multiplex PCR, and TCRdb holds only the in-frame ones, with some missing. The table lists 150,000 to 200,000 clones, approximately 86% of them singletons. The ends were cut back, 0 bases at V and 0 bases at J, with 11 bases in the middle. The germline CDR1 and CDR2 sequences are SGHNT and YYREEE (reference sequence). The CDR3 has 16 residues. V gene TRBV5-4 combines with J gene TRBJ2-3, with D possibly matching TRBD2 (6 bases). The sequence was obtained from a man aged 70-80 years with acute or convalescent COVID-19. Sequenced material: peripheral blood. The CDR3 nucleotides read TGTGCCAGCAGCTTGGGCCCTAGCGAAAGCACAGATACGCAGTATTTT. Translation gives CASSLGPSESTDTQYF.